Below, 16 T cell receptor beta chains from the same sample are listed, as sequenced in a study of OX40 agonist ivuxolimab in advanced cancers. The method was immunoSEQ multiplex PCR; TCRdb's version includes in-frame clones alone and lacks a portion of them. The repertoire holds more than 50,000 clones, with roughly 90% as singletons. Material: CD4+ or CD8+ T cells sorted from blood, obtained in a trial of the OX40 agonist ivuxolimab. These receptors came from an adult with an advanced solid tumor such as melanoma, head and neck, liver or kidney cancer.

The V call is TRBV27, the J call TRBJ1-6, with D tentatively TRBD1 (6 bases). Germline V gene data show CDR1 as MNHEY and CDR2 as SMNVEV (reference sequence). CDR3 length: 19 residues. The V and J ends lost 5 bases and 5 bases respectively, with 25 bases between them. The CDR3 region is CASSLIQRQGGSNNSPLHF. The DNA of the CDR3 is TGTGCCAGCAGTCTAATCCAACGGCAAGGGGGTTCCAATAATTCACCCCTCCACTTT.

This clone is a singleton in its sample. The rearrangement uses TRBV5-4 and TRBJ1-3; no reliable D call. CDR1 SGHNT and CDR2 YYREEE come from the germline V gene (reference sequence). The CDR3 is 15 amino acids. V dropped 0 bases and J dropped 7 bases, with 14 bases sitting between them. CDR3 sequence (DNA): TGTGCCAGCAGCTTGGCCTCTTTTGAGGGCAACACCATATATTTT. Its protein is CASSLASFEGNTIYF. Drawing the rest from reference TRBV5-4 and TRBJ1-3, the complete variable domain is ETGVTQSPTHLIKTRGQQVTLRCSSQSGHNTVSWYQQALGQGPQFIFQYYREEENGRGNFPPRFSGLQFPNYSSELNVNALELDDSALYLCASSLASFEGNTIYFGEGSWLTVV.

V usage is TRBV25-1 and J usage is TRBJ1-1; 9 bases line up with TRBD1. Losses at the gene ends were 4 bases for V and 1 base for J; bases not matched to a gene: 4. This CDR3 is 15 amino acids long. CDR1 is MGHDK, CDR2 SYGVNS, per germline. This CDR3 is CASSGGTGRNTEAFF. CDR3 bases: TGTGCCAGCAGTGGCGGGACAGGGAGGAACACTGAAGCTTTCTTT.

This sequence joins TRBV4-1 and TRBJ2-1; 7 nucleotides agree with TRBD2. CDR3 length: 17 amino acids. Trimming cost V 3 bases and J 0 bases; bases outside gene matches: 8. Germline lookup yields CDR1 MGHRA and CDR2 YSYEKL. In DNA form, the CDR3 reads TGCGCCAGCAGCCAGGTTTTTGTAGCGGGCTCCTACAATGAGCAGTTCTTC. This sequence encodes CASSQVFVAGSYNEQFF.

The chain links TRBV7-9 to TRBJ1-2; no definite D call. This CDR3 has 14 amino acids. CDR1 is SEHNR and CDR2 is FQNEAQ in the germline V gene (reference sequence). Trimming cost V 1 base and J 2 bases, with 8 bases left between them. CDR3 loop: CASSLGGGNYGYTF. DNA for the CDR3: TGTGCCAGCAGCTTAGGTGGCGGCAACTATGGCTACACCTTC.

The chain carries TRBV19 and TRBJ1-1; the D is unclear. There are 13 residues in the CDR3. V dropped 6 bases and J dropped 1 base, with 9 bases sitting between them. The V gene's germline CDR1 is LNHDA and CDR2 SQIVND (reference sequence). The CDR3 DNA sequence: TGTGCCAGTAGACGAACACAGAACACTGAAGCTTTCTTT. It specifies CASRRTQNTEAFF.

The chain recombines TRBV11-2 with TRBJ2-7; 7 bases are a match to TRBD1. The CDR3 runs to 15 residues. V lost 1 base and J lost 4; bases outside the gene matches: 7. CDR1 and CDR2 (germline): SGHAT, FQNNGV. As DNA, the CDR3 is TGTGCCAGCAGCTTAGTTCGACAGGGAATATACGAGCAGTACTTC. Its translation: CASSLVRQGIYEQYF.

V gene TRBV2 combines with J gene TRBJ2-1; the D is unclear. The CDR3 contains 14 residues. V shed 11 bases and J shed 10 bases, with 24 bases lying between them. The germline CDR1 and CDR2 sequences are SNHLY and FYNNEI. This chain's CDR3 is CACPGPAVVREQFF. The DNA for the CDR3 is TGTGCCTGCCCCGGGCCGGCTGTAGTGAGGGAGCAGTTCTTC.

The V call is TRBV5-1, the J call TRBJ2-5; D possibly uses TRBD1 or TRBD2 (5 bases each). V was pared by 1 base and J by 1 base, with 14 bases between. Germline V gene lookup returns CDR1 SGHRS and CDR2 YFSETQ. The CDR3 is 16 amino acids. The DNA of the CDR3 is TGCGCCAGCAGCTTGACCCGGCCCGGGGCCCAAGAGACCCAGTACTTC. Protein product: CASSLTRPGAQETQYF. Complete variable domain (other parts from reference TRBV5-1 and TRBJ2-5): KAGVTQTPRYLIKTRGQQVTLSCSPISGHRSVSWYQQTPGQGLQFLFEYFSETQRNKGNFPGRFSGRQFSNSRSEMNVSTLELGDSALYLCASSLTRPGAQETQYFGPGTRLLVL.

The rearrangement joins TRBV5-1 to TRBJ2-7; 9 nucleotides line up with TRBD1. Germline trimming cut 4 bases from V and 9 bases from J; bases unmatched to any gene: 14. The CDR3 consists of 15 residues. The germline V gene encodes CDR1 SGHRS and CDR2 YFSETQ. The CDR3 DNA is TGCGCCAGCAGCCCCGGGACAGGGATTTCGTGGGTGCAGTACTTC. Protein: CASSPGTGISWVQYF.

The chain uses TRBV18 and TRBJ2-7; the match to TRBD1 covers 9 bases. Per germline, CDR1 KGHSH and CDR2 LQKENI. The CDR3 covers 14 residues. The V gene end was trimmed by 3 bases and the J gene end by 2 bases; junction bases not matched to a gene: 2. The CDR3 DNA sequence: TGTGCCAGCTCACCCGACAGGGGGACCTACGAGCAGTACTTC. It is translated as CASSPDRGTYEQYF. The variable domain in full, completed from reference TRBV18 and TRBJ2-7, reads NAGVMQNPRHLVRRRGQEARLRCSPMKGHSHVYWYRQLPEEGLKFMVYLQKENIIDESGMPKERFSAEFPKEGPSILRIQQVVRGDSAAYFCASSPDRGTYEQYFGPGTRLTVT.

V gene TRBV5-1 combines with J gene TRBJ2-3; 9 bases agree with TRBD1. V lost 5 bases, J lost 1 base, and 2 bases stayed unmatched. The CDR3 totals 14 residues. Germline V gene data show CDR1 as SGHRS and CDR2 as YFSETQ. The CDR3 loop is CASRRDRGTDTQYF. The CDR3 DNA follows: TGCGCCAGCAGAAGGGACAGGGGCACAGATACGCAGTATTTT.

The rearrangement uses TRBV6-4 and TRBJ2-5, with TRBD2 as a possible D gene (6 bases). Germline V gene lookup returns CDR1 MRHNA and CDR2 SNTAGT. Deletions cut 0 bases from V and 0 bases from J, with 11 bases between. This CDR3 contains 16 residues. This CDR3 is CASSDSGGLYQETQYF. The DNA for the CDR3 is TGTGCCAGCAGTGACTCCGGGGGACTGTACCAAGAGACCCAGTACTTC.

V gene TRBV14 combines with J gene TRBJ2-5, with D unresolved. Trimming removed 4 bases at V and 0 bases at J, with 12 bases between. This CDR3 region has 15 residues. CDR1 and CDR2 (germline): SGHDN, FVKESK. The CDR3 loop reads CASSRPHWYQETQYF. CDR3 nucleotides: TGTGCCAGCAGCCGACCCCACTGGTACCAAGAGACCCAGTACTTC.

The CDR3 nucleotides read TGCGCCAGCCACCCAGGGGGGACTGCTGGGGCCAACGTCCTGACTTTC. It specifies CASHPGGTAGANVLTF. The chain employs TRBV5-1 and TRBJ2-6; TRBD1 might be the D (7 bases). The V end lost 7 bases, the J end lost 2 bases, and 16 bases lay between the germline ends. Germline CDR1 SGHRS, CDR2 YFSETQ. This CDR3 has 16 amino acids. Complete variable domain (other parts from reference TRBV5-1 and TRBJ2-6): KAGVTQTPRYLIKTRGQQVTLSCSPISGHRSVSWYQQTPGQGLQFLFEYFSETQRNKGNFPGRFSGRQFSNSRSEMNVSTLELGDSALYLCASHPGGTAGANVLTFGAGSRLTVL.

The rearrangement links TRBV28 to TRBJ2-7, with TRBD1 matching over 9 bases. Per germline, CDR1 MDHEN and CDR2 SYDVKM. V lost 4 bases to trimming and J lost 4 bases; unmatched junction nucleotides: 5. This CDR3 is built from 14 residues. CDR3 sequence reads: CASSSGQGIYEQYF. The CDR3 DNA follows: TGTGCCAGCAGTTCCGGACAGGGGATTTACGAGCAGTACTTC. Complete variable domain (other parts from reference TRBV28 and TRBJ2-7): DVKVTQSSRYLVKRTGEKVFLECVQDMDHENMFWYRQDPGLGLRLIYFSYDVKMKEKGDIPEGYSVSREKKERFSLILESASTNQTSMYLCASSSGQGIYEQYFGPGTRLTVT.